The entry that follows covers one T cell receptor beta chain sequence. Its target is not known. The CDR3 totals 13 residues. CDR1 is SEHNR, CDR2 FQNEAQ, per germline (reference sequence). The V and J ends lost 7 bases and 11 bases respectively, with 20 bases between them. This sample is part of a study of T cell responses to AZD1222 COVID-19 vaccine. Findings and limits, study-wide: Unmutated regions of variants are reportedly targeted by nearly half of spike-specific TCRs. Spike was spanned by vaccine-associated CD4 TCRs, with dominance at 160-218 and 743-854. Donors in the cohort were predominantly white British and more often female, and clonal diversity was possibly underestimated.

Assay used: immunoSEQ multiplex PCR; TCRdb lists only in-frame clones, some missing. The table has around 100,000 clones, approximately 87% seen once. The sequence was collected from an adult in good health. The genes are TRBV7-9 and TRBJ1-1; D is possibly TRBD1 (5 bases). The source was peripheral blood, collected on day 0 of AZD1222 vaccination. CDR3 loop: CASTLRGTSVAFF. The CDR3 bases are TGTGCCAGCACCCTTAGGGGCACCTCGGTGGCTTTCTTT.